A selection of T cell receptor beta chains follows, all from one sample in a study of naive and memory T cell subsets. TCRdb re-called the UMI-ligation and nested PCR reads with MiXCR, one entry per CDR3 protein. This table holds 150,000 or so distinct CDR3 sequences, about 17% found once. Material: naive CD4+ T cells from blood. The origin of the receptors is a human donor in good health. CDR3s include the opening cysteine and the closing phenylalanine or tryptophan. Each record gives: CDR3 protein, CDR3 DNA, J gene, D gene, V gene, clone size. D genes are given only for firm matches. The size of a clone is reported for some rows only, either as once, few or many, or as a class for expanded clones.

cdr3_aa: CASSIRDTRDTEAFF
cdr3_nt: TGTGCCAGCAGCATCCGAGACACTAGGGACACTGAAGCTTTCTTT
j_call: TRBJ1-1
d_call: -
v_call: TRBV5-5
clone_size: -

cdr3_aa: CASSFNRDEQYF
cdr3_nt: TGTGCCAGCAGCTTTAATAGGGACGAGCAGTACTTC
j_call: TRBJ2-7
d_call: -
v_call: TRBV5-6
clone_size: -

cdr3_aa: CASRDWGSANEKLFF
cdr3_nt: TGTGCCAGCAGGGACTGGGGCTCGGCTAATGAAAAACTGTTTTTT
j_call: TRBJ1-4
d_call: -
v_call: TRBV7-9
clone_size: few

cdr3_aa: CASSLRQGAFSGANVLTF
cdr3_nt: TGTGCCAGCAGCCTTCGACAGGGGGCCTTCTCTGGGGCCAACGTCCTGACTTTC
j_call: TRBJ2-6
d_call: TRBD1
v_call: TRBV7-8
clone_size: many

cdr3_aa: CASSFSRSNYGYTF
cdr3_nt: TGTGCCAGCAGCTTTAGCAGGAGTAACTATGGCTACACCTTC
j_call: TRBJ1-2
d_call: -
v_call: TRBV7-3
clone_size: -

cdr3_aa: CASSLHPNTEAFF
cdr3_nt: TGTGCCAGCAGTTTACACCCGAACACTGAAGCTTTCTTT
j_call: TRBJ1-1
d_call: -
v_call: TRBV2
clone_size: few

cdr3_aa: CASSSAGLAGPYNEQFF
cdr3_nt: TGTGCCAGCAGTTCGGCGGGACTAGCGGGACCCTACAATGAGCAGTTCTTC
j_call: TRBJ2-1
d_call: TRBD2
v_call: TRBV28
clone_size: -

cdr3_aa: CASSQGGASGIYEQYF
cdr3_nt: TGCGCCAGCAGCCAGGGGGGGGCTAGCGGGATTTACGAGCAGTACTTC
j_call: TRBJ2-7
d_call: TRBD2
v_call: TRBV4-1
clone_size: few

cdr3_aa: CASSTQGADTEAFF
cdr3_nt: TGTGCCAGCAGCACTCAGGGGGCAGACACTGAAGCTTTCTTT
j_call: TRBJ1-1
d_call: TRBD1
v_call: TRBV7-9
clone_size: few

cdr3_aa: CASSLIGTYNEQFF
cdr3_nt: TGTGCCAGCAGTTTGATAGGAACCTACAATGAGCAGTTCTTC
j_call: TRBJ2-1
d_call: -
v_call: TRBV12-3/TRBV12-4
clone_size: -

cdr3_aa: CASSQDPYEQYF
cdr3_nt: TGTGCCAGCAGCCAAGATCCCTACGAGCAGTACTTC
j_call: TRBJ2-7
d_call: -
v_call: TRBV3-1
clone_size: few

cdr3_aa: CASSFGHNEQFF
cdr3_nt: TGTGCCAGCAGCTTCGGGCACAATGAGCAGTTCTTC
j_call: TRBJ2-1
d_call: -
v_call: TRBV5-4
clone_size: few

cdr3_aa: CASSLGIGNYGYTF
cdr3_nt: TGTGCCAGCAGCCTAGGGATCGGTAACTATGGCTACACCTTC
j_call: TRBJ1-2
d_call: -
v_call: TRBV7-2
clone_size: -

cdr3_aa: CASSTLLPQPETQYF
cdr3_nt: TGTGCCAGCAGTACCTTACTCCCGCAGCCAGAGACCCAGTACTTC
j_call: TRBJ2-5
d_call: -
v_call: TRBV28
clone_size: -

cdr3_aa: CASSQGAGEQFF
cdr3_nt: TGCGCCAGCAGCCAGGGGGCCGGTGAGCAGTTCTTC
j_call: TRBJ2-1
d_call: -
v_call: TRBV4-1
clone_size: -

cdr3_aa: CASSLRDYYGYTF
cdr3_nt: TGTGCCAGCAGCTTAAGGGATTACTATGGCTACACCTTC
j_call: TRBJ1-2
d_call: -
v_call: TRBV7-2
clone_size: few

cdr3_aa: CSAGQQETQYF
cdr3_nt: TGCAGCGCGGGACAGCAGGAGACCCAGTACTTC
j_call: TRBJ2-5
d_call: TRBD1
v_call: TRBV29-1
clone_size: -

cdr3_aa: CASSEQGPVGFF
cdr3_nt: TGTGCCAGCAGTGAACAGGGACCCGTAGGGTTCTTC
j_call: TRBJ2-1
d_call: -
v_call: TRBV6-5
clone_size: -

cdr3_aa: CASIPWVGGNEQFF
cdr3_nt: TGTGCCAGCATCCCCTGGGTAGGTGGGAATGAGCAGTTCTTC
j_call: TRBJ2-1
d_call: -
v_call: TRBV7-2
clone_size: -

cdr3_aa: CASSQTILYYNEQFF
cdr3_nt: TGTGCCAGCAGTCAGACTATCCTTTATTACAATGAGCAGTTCTTC
j_call: TRBJ2-1
d_call: -
v_call: TRBV27
clone_size: many

cdr3_aa: CSVEGQGVFGANVLTF
cdr3_nt: TGCAGCGTTGAGGGGCAGGGAGTGTTTGGGGCCAACGTCCTGACTTTC
j_call: TRBJ2-6
d_call: -
v_call: TRBV29-1
clone_size: -

cdr3_aa: CASSPYSRQGLHNEQFF
cdr3_nt: TGTGCCAGCAGCCCTTACTCTCGACAGGGCCTGCACAATGAGCAGTTCTTC
j_call: TRBJ2-1
d_call: TRBD1
v_call: TRBV4-2
clone_size: few

cdr3_aa: CASSYAGTEYGYTF
cdr3_nt: TGTGCCAGCAGTTACGCCGGGACGGAATATGGCTACACCTTC
j_call: TRBJ1-2
d_call: -
v_call: TRBV6-2/TRBV6-3
clone_size: few

cdr3_aa: CASSVAAGYEQYF
cdr3_nt: TGTGCCAGCAGCGTAGCGGCTGGCTACGAGCAGTACTTC
j_call: TRBJ2-7
d_call: -
v_call: TRBV9
clone_size: -

cdr3_aa: CASSQSRNTHNEQFF
cdr3_nt: TGTGCCAGCTCACAATCACGTAACACCCACAATGAGCAGTTCTTC
j_call: TRBJ2-1
d_call: -
v_call: TRBV18
clone_size: -

cdr3_aa: CASSVSGSYSYEQYF
cdr3_nt: TGTGCCAGCAGTGTTAGCGGGAGCTATTCCTACGAGCAGTACTTC
j_call: TRBJ2-7
d_call: TRBD2
v_call: TRBV2
clone_size: few

cdr3_aa: CSPAQGPYGYTF
cdr3_nt: TGCAGTCCTGCGCAGGGGCCATATGGCTACACCTTC
j_call: TRBJ1-2
d_call: -
v_call: TRBV20-1
clone_size: few

cdr3_aa: CASSPGTGYYEQYF
cdr3_nt: TGTGCCAGCTCACCCGGGACAGGGTACTACGAGCAGTACTTC
j_call: TRBJ2-7
d_call: TRBD1
v_call: TRBV18
clone_size: once

cdr3_aa: CASGKTGRTEAFF
cdr3_nt: TGTGCCAGCGGCAAGACAGGGAGGACTGAAGCTTTCTTT
j_call: TRBJ1-1
d_call: TRBD1
v_call: TRBV6-5
clone_size: many

cdr3_aa: CAWTGLAGELFF
cdr3_nt: TGTGCCTGGACCGGACTAGCCGGGGAGCTGTTTTTT
j_call: TRBJ2-2
d_call: TRBD2
v_call: TRBV30
clone_size: few

cdr3_aa: CASSVEQGADYGYTF
cdr3_nt: TGTGCCAGCAGCGTGGAACAGGGGGCGGATTATGGCTACACCTTC
j_call: TRBJ1-2
d_call: TRBD1
v_call: TRBV9
clone_size: few

cdr3_aa: CASSSPGLAGSGGELFF
cdr3_nt: TGTGCCAGCAGCTCTCCGGGACTAGCGGGATCGGGCGGGGAGCTGTTTTTT
j_call: TRBJ2-2
d_call: TRBD2
v_call: TRBV12-3/TRBV12-4
clone_size: few

cdr3_aa: CASSQETRGTGPQETQYF
cdr3_nt: TGCGCCAGCAGCCAAGAGACCCGAGGGACAGGGCCTCAAGAGACCCAGTACTTC
j_call: TRBJ2-5
d_call: TRBD1
v_call: TRBV4-3
clone_size: -

cdr3_aa: CASSDAGWGNEQFF
cdr3_nt: TGTGCCAGCAGTGACGCGGGATGGGGCAATGAGCAGTTCTTC
j_call: TRBJ2-1
d_call: -
v_call: TRBV2
clone_size: few

cdr3_aa: CASSQATGQRDGYTF
cdr3_nt: TGTGCCAGCAGCCAAGCAACGGGACAGAGAGATGGCTACACCTTC
j_call: TRBJ1-2
d_call: TRBD1
v_call: TRBV4-2
clone_size: -

cdr3_aa: CASSPIETGFYNEQFF
cdr3_nt: TGTGCCAGCAGCCCCATTGAAACAGGGTTCTACAATGAGCAGTTCTTC
j_call: TRBJ2-1
d_call: -
v_call: TRBV7-9
clone_size: -

cdr3_aa: CASSPRLDSYEQYF
cdr3_nt: TGTGCCAGCAGCCCCAGACTCGATAGCTACGAGCAGTACTTC
j_call: TRBJ2-7
d_call: -
v_call: TRBV7-6
clone_size: few

cdr3_aa: CSATTDSYGYTF
cdr3_nt: TGCAGTGCCACCACTGACAGCTATGGCTACACCTTC
j_call: TRBJ1-2
d_call: -
v_call: TRBV20-1
clone_size: few

cdr3_aa: CASSNGLAGYTGELFF
cdr3_nt: TGTGCCAGCAGTAACGGACTAGCGGGATACACCGGGGAGCTGTTTTTT
j_call: TRBJ2-2
d_call: TRBD2
v_call: TRBV3-1
clone_size: few

cdr3_aa: CASSLEGTEVQYF
cdr3_nt: TGTGCCAGCAGCTTGGAAGGGACAGAAGTGCAGTACTTC
j_call: TRBJ2-7
d_call: TRBD1
v_call: TRBV5-5
clone_size: few

cdr3_aa: CASSYRTGTDTQYF
cdr3_nt: TGTGCCAGCAGTTACCGGACAGGAACAGATACGCAGTATTTT
j_call: TRBJ2-3
d_call: TRBD1
v_call: TRBV6-5
clone_size: few

cdr3_aa: CASSPLPGTARPYEQYF
cdr3_nt: TGTGCCAGCAGCCCACTACCTGGGACGGCCCGTCCCTACGAGCAGTACTTC
j_call: TRBJ2-7
d_call: -
v_call: TRBV11-1
clone_size: few

cdr3_aa: CASSRAAPGEQYF
cdr3_nt: TGTGCCAGCAGTCGCGCCGCCCCGGGTGAGCAGTACTTC
j_call: TRBJ2-7
d_call: -
v_call: TRBV28
clone_size: many

cdr3_aa: CASSQERLGADNYGYTF
cdr3_nt: TGTGCCAGCAGCCAAGAGCGACTTGGAGCAGATAATTATGGCTACACCTTC
j_call: TRBJ1-2
d_call: -
v_call: TRBV14
clone_size: -

cdr3_aa: CATSSDRGVSYNEQFF
cdr3_nt: TGTGCCACCAGCAGCGACAGGGGGGTCTCCTACAATGAGCAGTTCTTC
j_call: TRBJ2-1
d_call: TRBD1
v_call: TRBV15
clone_size: -

cdr3_aa: CASSPTGQLLYEQYF
cdr3_nt: TGTGCCAGCAGCCCCACGGGACAGCTGTTGTACGAGCAGTACTTC
j_call: TRBJ2-7
d_call: TRBD1
v_call: TRBV7-8
clone_size: -

cdr3_aa: CASSLLGHTGELFF
cdr3_nt: TGCGCCAGCAGCTTGCTGGGCCACACCGGGGAGCTGTTTTTT
j_call: TRBJ2-2
d_call: -
v_call: TRBV5-1
clone_size: few

cdr3_aa: CASSLGQGDTEAFF
cdr3_nt: TGTGCCAGCTCACTCGGACAGGGTGACACTGAAGCTTTCTTT
j_call: TRBJ1-1
d_call: TRBD1
v_call: TRBV18
clone_size: -

cdr3_aa: CASSTWEGLNNEQFF
cdr3_nt: TGCGCCAGCAGCACGTGGGAGGGCCTCAACAATGAGCAGTTCTTC
j_call: TRBJ2-1
d_call: TRBD2
v_call: TRBV5-1
clone_size: -

cdr3_aa: CASSIDRSYGYTF
cdr3_nt: TGTGCCAGTAGTATAGATCGCAGCTATGGCTACACCTTC
j_call: TRBJ1-2
d_call: -
v_call: TRBV19
clone_size: -

cdr3_aa: CASSVAPGGRGANVLTF
cdr3_nt: TGTGCCAGCAGCGTAGCGCCCGGGGGCCGTGGGGCCAACGTCCTGACTTTC
j_call: TRBJ2-6
d_call: -
v_call: TRBV9
clone_size: -

cdr3_aa: CSVGSWTTYEQYF
cdr3_nt: TGCAGCGTTGGGTCCTGGACCACCTACGAGCAGTACTTC
j_call: TRBJ2-7
d_call: -
v_call: TRBV29-1
clone_size: many

cdr3_aa: CASSPPGQETQYF
cdr3_nt: TGTGCCAGCTCACCACCGGGACAAGAGACCCAGTACTTC
j_call: TRBJ2-5
d_call: -
v_call: TRBV18
clone_size: -